This TCR beta chain was documented in a study of blood T cell repertoires in COVID-19. Study as a whole: Sources were T cells, B-cell-depleted T cells, or PBMCs; the material itself was cDNA or gDNA.

The repertoire was sequenced with immunoSEQ multiplex PCR; TCRdb's copy has only in-frame clones and lacks some. Among 90,000 to 100,000 clones listed, just under 85% were seen once. Trimming removed 2 bases at V and 3 bases at J, with 8 bases between. The CDR3 runs to 14 residues. Per the germline V gene, CDR1 is MNHEY and CDR2 is SVGAGI. The TCR comes from a man between 65 and 85 years old with acute or convalescent COVID-19. Material for sequencing was peripheral blood. The chain is built from TRBV6-5 and TRBJ1-5; D remains unclear. The CDR3 here is CASSYREDNQPQHF. The DNA of the CDR3 is TGTGCCAGCAGTTACAGGGAGGACAATCAGCCCCAGCATTTT.